The 3 T cell receptor beta chains listed next were all sequenced from one sample in a study of post-analysis software for immune sequencing data. Each TCR beta cDNA library carried unique molecular identifiers. MiXCR was run by TCRdb on the PCR reads, yielding one entry per CDR3 protein. The sample shows 430,000 or so distinct CDR3 sequences, approximately 42% of them seen only once. What these receptors recognize is not known. Notes on the study in general: Controls had lower frequencies than patients of four or five TRBV segments, which included TRBV5-6, TRBV5-1 and TRBV20-1.

The sequencing input was blood. The receptors stem from a girl aged 2 to 10 with multiple sclerosis.

About this clonotype itself: The junction shows a germline mismatch at one end, possibly a read error. The chain joins TRBV4-2 to TRBJ1-4; 8 nucleotides agree with TRBD1. The CDR3 consists of 18 residues. From germline, CDR1 is LGHNA and CDR2 YNFKEQ. The CDR3 loop is CASSQVSVQGAHDEKRFF. As DNA, the CDR3 is TGTGCCAGCAGCCAAGTATCGGTCCAGGGGGCGCACGATGAAAAACGGTTTTTT.

The chain couples TRBV6-6 to TRBJ2-5, with no clear D. Near its end, the DNA agrees better with TRBJ2-7, so the J call may be wrong. From germline, CDR1 is MNHNY and CDR2 SVGAGI (reference sequence). CDR3 length: 13 residues. The CDR3 DNA reads as TGTGCCAGCAGTCACTTAGGTCTCGACGAGCAGTACTTC. The encoded protein is CASSHLGLDEQYF.

This sequence joins TRBV7-3 and TRBJ2-5; TRBD2 agrees at 9 bases. Germline CDR1 reads SGHTA; CDR2 reads FQGTGA. The trim removed 0 bases at V and 1 base at J, leaving 3 bases unmatched. There are 16 residues in the CDR3. The chain's CDR3 is CASSLTGGGAQETQYF. CDR3 nucleotide sequence: TGTGCCAGCAGCTTAACAGGCGGGGGGGCCCAAGAGACCCAGTACTTC.